This is a list of T cell receptor beta chains from one sample in a study of T cells in Graves' hyperthyroidism and ophthalmopathy. MiXCR, run by TCRdb on the multiplex PCR reads, gives a single entry per CDR3 protein. The table records roughly 530,000 distinct CDR3 sequences, roughly a sixth of them present only once. Sequencing was done on a sample of blood. The source is a woman under 30 with Graves' ophthalmopathy. Both conserved end residues are part of each CDR3. Each record gives: clone size, D gene, V gene, J gene, CDR3 protein, CDR3 DNA. A D gene is named only where the DNA matches it firmly. Size values are once, few and many counts, or a class for expanded clones, and some rows have none.

>.|.|TRBV7-3|TRBJ2-5
CASSLDNQETQYF
TGTGCCAGCAGCTTGGATAATCAAGAGACCCAGTACTTC
>few|.|TRBV6-5|TRBJ2-1
CASSYSVGWNEQFF
TGTGCCAGCAGTTACTCGGTCGGGTGGAATGAGCAGTTCTTC
>few|TRBD2|TRBV5-1|TRBJ2-7
CASSLVGTSGFEQYF
TGCGCCAGCAGCTTGGTTGGGACTAGCGGTTTCGAGCAGTACTTC
>few|.|TRBV6-5|TRBJ2-4
CASSFRWGPGADGGNIQYF
TGTGCCAGCAGTTTCCGATGGGGGCCAGGGGCAGATGGCGGGAACATTCAGTACTTC
>many|.|TRBV5-5|TRBJ2-7
CASSWMRDFEQYF
TGTGCCAGCAGCTGGATGAGGGACTTCGAGCAGTACTTC
>many|.|TRBV30|TRBJ1-5
CAWSGGGNQPQHF
TGTGCCTGGAGTGGAGGGGGCAATCAGCCCCAGCATTTT
>.|.|TRBV9|TRBJ1-2
CASSGLAGYGYTF
TGTGCCAGCAGCGGCCTAGCGGGGTATGGCTACACCTTC
>.|TRBD1|TRBV28|TRBJ2-5
CASSLIGWTGQATQYF
TGTGCCAGCAGTTTGATTGGGTGGACAGGGCAAGCGACCCAGTACTTC
>many|.|TRBV4-2|TRBJ1-2
CASSQDTQGGPGYTF
TGTGCCAGCAGCCAAGATACACAGGGTGGGCCTGGCTACACCTTC
>few|TRBD1|TRBV20-1|TRBJ1-5
CSARGGTENQPQHF
TGCAGTGCTAGAGGGGGGACAGAGAATCAGCCCCAGCATTTT
>few|.|TRBV15|TRBJ1-4
CATNRGANEKLFF
TGTGCCACCAACCGAGGAGCTAATGAAAAACTGTTTTTT
>many|.|TRBV27|TRBJ2-7
CASSLHSEQYF
TGTGCCAGCAGTCTCCATTCCGAGCAGTACTTC
>.|.|TRBV7-9|TRBJ2-2
CASSSHVGGGTGELFF
TGTGCCAGCAGCTCCCACGTGGGCGGAGGGACCGGGGAGCTGTTTTTT
>many|TRBD1|TRBV27|TRBJ1-5
CASRQGQVNQPQHF
TGTGCCAGCAGGCAGGGACAGGTTAATCAGCCCCAGCATTTT
>many|TRBD2|TRBV4-2|TRBJ2-5
CASSQPGLGQETQYF
TGTGCCAGCAGCCAACCGGGACTAGGCCAAGAGACCCAGTACTTC
>.|.|TRBV20-1|TRBJ1-6
CSAQRAGFTGLLFLNSPLHF
TGCAGTGCTCAGAGAGCGGGTTTTACGGGGCTTTTATTCCTCAACTCACCCCTCCACTTT
>many|.|TRBV11-2|TRBJ1-1
CASSGRGMNTEAFF
TGTGCCAGCAGCGGCAGGGGCATGAACACTGAAGCTTTCTTT